Below, 27 T cell receptor beta chains from the same sample are listed, as sequenced in a study of cytomegalovirus exposure and HLA in healthy donors. The PCR was carried out with 60 Vbeta primers and 13 Jbeta primers. The assay was immunoSEQ multiplex PCR, and TCRdb's table has in-frame clones only and misses some. The top ten clones hold roughly 8% of a sample with fewer than 100,000 clones, about 74% of them seen once. The sample taken for sequencing was PBMCs. These receptors all stem from a female donor in good health and CMV-seronegative.

CDR3 coding DNA: TGTGCCAGCAGGGGCCTCCGAGAGGGCGAGCAGTACTTC. Residues: CASRGLREGEQYF. The chain carries TRBV7-2 and TRBJ2-7; the D gene is possibly TRBD2 (5 bases). CDR1 and CDR2 (germline): SGHTA, FQGNSA. The V end was cut by 6 bases, the J end by 6 bases, with 15 bases between. The CDR3 loop spans 13 amino acids.

The rearrangement uses TRBV5-1 and TRBJ2-5; 11 bases map to TRBD2. CDR1 and CDR2 (germline): SGHRS, YFSETQ. The length of the CDR3 is 16 residues. V trimming: 0 bases; J trimming: 5 bases; junction bases outside the gene matches: 6. The CDR3 here is CASSLDLSSGRETQYF. The CDR3 DNA reads as TGCGCCAGCAGCTTGGATCTCTCTAGCGGGAGGGAGACCCAGTACTTC.

This clone was detected a few times. CDR3 sequence reads: CASSLSRGQGEKLFF. In nucleotides, the CDR3 is TGTGCCAGCAGCTTGAGCAGGGGGCAGGGTGAAAAACTGTTTTTT. The rearrangement joins TRBV5-4 to TRBJ1-4; 8 bases fit TRBD1. Germline V gene data show CDR1 as SGHNT and CDR2 as YYREEE (reference sequence). The length of the CDR3 is 15 residues. After removal of 1 base from V and 7 bases from J, the junction contained 6 bases not matched to a gene.

CDR3 loop: CASSLRTENIQYF. CDR3 DNA: TGTGCCAGCAGCCTAAGGACAGAAAACATTCAGTACTTC. The J gene is TRBJ2-4, the V gene TRBV9; TRBD1 might be the D (6 bases). The CDR3 is made up of 13 amino acids. Germline CDR1 reads SGDLS; CDR2 reads YYNGEE. The V and J ends lost 4 bases and 5 bases respectively, with 10 bases between them.

This clone was counted between two and nine times. J is TRBJ2-3 and V is TRBV5-6; TRBD2 matches 9 bases. This CDR3 has 15 amino acids. Trimming cost V 4 bases and J 2 bases; bases outside gene matches: 5. Germline V lookup: CDR1 SGHDT, CDR2 YYEEEE. The CDR3 region is CASSPRLADTDTQYF. CDR3 nucleotide sequence: TGTGCCAGCAGCCCGAGACTAGCGGACACAGATACGCAGTATTTT. Using reference TRBV5-6 and TRBJ2-3 for the parts outside the CDR3, the full variable domain is DAGVTQSPTHLIKTRGQQVTLRCSPKSGHDTVSWYQQALGQGPQFIFQYYEEEERQRGNFPDRFSGHQFPNYSSELNVNALLLGDSALYLCASSPRLADTDTQYFGPGTRLTVL.

This clone was observed a few times. The V call is TRBV7-8, the J call TRBJ1-2; no clear D. CDR1 SGHVS and CDR2 FQNEAQ come from the germline V gene. Trimming took 5 bases from V and 4 from J, leaving 11 bases between them. CDR3 size: 13 residues. The CDR3 is CASSPVEGYGYTF. The CDR3 coding sequence is TGTGCCAGCAGCCCGGTCGAGGGCTATGGCTACACCTTC.

The rearrangement uses TRBV5-1 and TRBJ1-2; the match to TRBD1 covers 8 bases. Losses at the gene ends were 0 bases for V and 8 bases for J; bases not matched to a gene: 9. The CDR3 is 15 residues long. Germline V gives CDR1 SGHRS, CDR2 YFSETQ. The CDR3 protein is CASSLVAGGAGGYTF. DNA for the CDR3: TGCGCCAGCAGCTTGGTCGCAGGGGGCGCGGGGGGCTACACCTTC.

The chain couples TRBV5-1 to TRBJ1-2, with 8 bases lining up with TRBD1. Germline-derived CDR1 and CDR2 are SGHRS and YFSETQ. V was clipped by 2 bases and J by 4 bases; unmatched bases: 1. The CDR3 loop spans 13 amino acids. The CDR3 DNA follows: TGCGCCAGCAGCTTCAGGGGGCCCTATGGCTACACCTTC. Its protein product is CASSFRGPYGYTF.

The rearrangement uses TRBV7-8 and TRBJ2-7, with TRBD2 matching over 14 bases. Trimming cost V 5 bases and J 11 bases; bases outside gene matches: 8. The germline gives CDR1 SGHVS, CDR2 FQNEAQ. CDR3 length equals 14 residues. In nucleotides, the CDR3 is TGTGCCAGCAGCCAGGGACTAGCGGGGGCTACCAAGTACTTC. As protein: CASSQGLAGATKYF.

The gene calls are TRBV18 and TRBJ2-5; a weak D match, TRBD1 (5 bases). The length of the CDR3 is 13 residues. Germline assignment: CDR1 KGHSH and CDR2 LQKENI. The ends were cut back, 3 bases at V and 7 bases at J, with 12 bases in the middle. The CDR3 reads CASSPTPRGTQYF. CDR3 nucleotide sequence: TGTGCCAGCTCACCTACTCCAAGGGGGACCCAGTACTTC.

V is TRBV14 and J is TRBJ1-1; D perhaps matches TRBD1 (6 bases). CDR1 is SGHDN and CDR2 is FVKESK in the germline V gene. The CDR3 loop spans 14 amino acids. The ends were cut back, 2 bases at V and 7 bases at J, with 14 bases in the middle. The CDR3 DNA is TGTGCCAGCAGCCAATGGGACAACCGGCTTGAAGCTTTCTTT. This translates into CASSQWDNRLEAFF.

The chain recombines TRBV5-1 with TRBJ2-1; TRBD1 matches at 7 bases. The CDR3 totals 14 residues. V shed 2 bases and J 6 bases; nucleotides not matched to a gene: 5. Germline V lookup: CDR1 SGHRS, CDR2 YFSETQ. DNA for the CDR3: TGCGCCAGCAGCTTAAACCCAGGGGGCAATGAGCAGTTCTTC. Encoded protein: CASSLNPGGNEQFF.

The chain carries TRBV6-5 and TRBJ2-1, with 7 bases that match TRBD2. Germline V CDR1 and CDR2: MNHEY, SVGAGI. The CDR3 contains 15 residues. V trimming: 5 bases; J trimming: 0 bases; junction bases outside the gene matches: 4. The CDR3 DNA reads as TGTGCCAGCAGTGCAAGCGGGACCTCCTACAATGAGCAGTTCTTC. Its protein is CASSASGTSYNEQFF.

The CDR3 sequence: CAWRGNSGTGLYGYTF. The CDR3 DNA reads TGTGCCTGGAGGGGAAATTCCGGGACAGGGCTTTATGGCTACACCTTC. V gene TRBV30 combines with J gene TRBJ1-2; 9 positions match TRBD1. After removal of 3 bases from V and 5 bases from J, the junction contained 13 bases not matched to a gene. Germline V gives CDR1 GTSNPN, CDR2 SVGIG (reference sequence). The CDR3 extends over 16 amino acids.

The chain combines TRBV7-3 with TRBJ1-1; tentatively, D is TRBD1 (5 bases). The CDR3 runs 13 residues. Trimming took off 4 bases at V and 2 bases at J, with 8 bases between the two ends. The V gene's germline CDR1 is SGHTA and CDR2 FQGTGA. The CDR3 loop reads CASSSGGNTEAFF. The CDR3 DNA reads as TGTGCCAGCAGCTCCGGGGGAAACACTGAAGCTTTCTTT.

This chain connects TRBV4-2 to TRBJ2-2; TRBD2 matches at 9 bases. J gave up 2 bases and V 0 bases, and 13 bases lay outside the gene matches. Germline assignment: CDR1 LGHNA and CDR2 YNFKEQ. CDR3 length equals 20 residues. The DNA for the CDR3 is TGTGCCAGCAGCCAAGAGACTCGAAATAGCGGGGGAGTAAACACCGGGGAGCTGTTTTTT. Protein: CASSQETRNSGGVNTGELFF.

CDR3 nucleotides: TGTGCCAGCAGGCAGTCTGGAAACACCATATATTTT. Residues: CASRQSGNTIYF. The chain couples TRBV28 to TRBJ1-3; D uncertain. CDR3 length equals 12 residues. V lost 6 bases and J 1 base, leaving 4 bases between the germline ends. Germline V gene lookup returns CDR1 MDHEN and CDR2 SYDVKM.

This chain connects TRBV11-2 to TRBJ2-2; D uncertain. CDR3 length equals 15 residues. Germline values: CDR1 SGHAT, CDR2 FQNNGV. V lost 4 bases, J lost 4 bases, and 13 bases lay in between. The CDR3 sequence is CASSYANRATGELFF. In nucleotides, the CDR3 is TGTGCCAGCAGCTATGCGAATAGAGCCACCGGGGAGCTGTTTTTT.

The chain combines TRBV9 with TRBJ1-4, with a tentative D call TRBD1 (5 bases). CDR3 length: 16 residues. Germline assignment: CDR1 SGDLS and CDR2 YYNGEE. V lost 4 bases and J lost 6, with 19 bases in between. CDR3 protein: CASSPRYGTDDEKLFF. The CDR3 coding sequence is TGTGCCAGCAGCCCACGGTACGGGACTGATGATGAAAAACTGTTTTTT.

The V and J genes are TRBV11-2 and TRBJ2-2, with TRBD1 identical over 7 bases. Germline V gene sequence: CDR1 SGHAT, CDR2 FQNNGV. Trimming took 5 bases from V and 7 from J; bases not matched to a gene: 7. The CDR3 spans 14 residues. In nucleotides, the CDR3 is TGTGCCAGCAGCCAAGGGACAGATCACGGGGAGCTGTTTTTT. Its protein is CASSQGTDHGELFF.

The chain employs TRBV9 and TRBJ1-5; 9 nucleotides agree with TRBD1. Germline CDR1 SGDLS, CDR2 YYNGEE. The V segment lost 2 bases and the J segment 5 bases; nucleotides outside the gene matches: 8. The length of the CDR3 is 16 residues. CDR3 DNA sequence: TGTGCCAGCAGCGTGGGGGGTGACAGGGGGGATCAGCCCCAGCATTTT. Translated: CASSVGGDRGDQPQHF.

The CDR3 DNA sequence: TGTGCCAGCAGCCCGCCTATCAGGACAGGGGGCCAAGAGACCCAGTACTTC. It codes for CASSPPIRTGGQETQYF. V is TRBV14 and J is TRBJ2-5; 10 bases match TRBD1. The V gene's germline CDR1 is SGHDN and CDR2 FVKESK. This CDR3 has 17 residues. With V trimmed by 4 bases and J by 1 base, 9 bases remained unmatched.

A remark on this clone: The same CDR3 also results from other DNA sequences found in this sample. The chain recombines TRBV5-4 with TRBJ1-2; the D is unclear. The germline V gene encodes CDR1 SGHNT and CDR2 YYREEE (reference sequence). V was shortened by 2 bases and J by 0 bases, with 8 bases between the two germline ends. The CDR3 has 14 residues. Written as DNA, the CDR3 is TGTGCCAGCAGCTTAGGAGGAGCTAACTATGGCTACACCTTC. Translation: CASSLGGANYGYTF.

The V gene is TRBV7-2, the J gene TRBJ2-3, with 12 bases lining up with TRBD2. V shed 3 bases and J 7 bases; nucleotides not matched to a gene: 11. Germline V gene data show CDR1 as SGHTA and CDR2 as FQGNSA. The CDR3 contains 17 residues. This CDR3 is CASSFLTSGGPTNTQYF. In DNA, the CDR3 is TGTGCCAGCAGCTTTCTAACTAGCGGGGGGCCTACGAATACGCAGTATTTT.

This sequence joins TRBV7-8 and TRBJ2-3, with a tentative D call TRBD1 (7 bases). V shed 7 bases and J shed 0 bases, with 11 bases lying between them. CDR1 SGHVS and CDR2 FQNEAQ come from the germline V gene. This CDR3 is built from 14 residues. The CDR3 nucleotides read TGTGCCAGCATCGGAGGGGGCAGCACAGATACGCAGTATTTT. Translated: CASIGGGSTDTQYF.

The CDR3 loop is CASSHEQGRRETQYF. CDR3 sequence (DNA): TGCGCCAGCAGCCACGAACAGGGACGTCGGGAGACCCAGTACTTC. V usage is TRBV5-1 and J usage is TRBJ2-5; TRBD1 is a possible D gene (6 bases). Per germline, CDR1 SGHRS and CDR2 YFSETQ. The V end was cut by 4 bases, the J end by 5 bases, with 18 bases between. CDR3 size: 15 residues. The full variable domain, rest sourced from reference TRBV5-1 and TRBJ2-5, is KAGVTQTPRYLIKTRGQQVTLSCSPISGHRSVSWYQQTPGQGLQFLFEYFSETQRNKGNFPGRFSGRQFSNSRSEMNVSTLELGDSALYLCASSHEQGRRETQYFGPGTRLLVL.

The chain employs TRBV7-3 and TRBJ1-1; 10 bases fit TRBD1. Germline V CDR1 and CDR2: SGHTA, FQGTGA. V was clipped by 3 bases and J by 5 bases; unmatched bases: 3. This CDR3 spans 14 amino acids. The CDR3 DNA is TGTGCCAGCAGCTTGACAGGGGGCGAGACTGAAGCTTTCTTT. Encoded protein: CASSLTGGETEAFF.